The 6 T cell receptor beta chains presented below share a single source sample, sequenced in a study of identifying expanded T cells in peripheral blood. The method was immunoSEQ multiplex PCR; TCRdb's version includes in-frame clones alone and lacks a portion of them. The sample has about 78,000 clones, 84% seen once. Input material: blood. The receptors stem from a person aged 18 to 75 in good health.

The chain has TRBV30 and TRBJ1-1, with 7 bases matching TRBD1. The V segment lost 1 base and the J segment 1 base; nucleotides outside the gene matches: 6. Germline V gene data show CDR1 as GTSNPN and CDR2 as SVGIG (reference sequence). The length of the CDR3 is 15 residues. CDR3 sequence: CAWSDQGGSNTEAFF. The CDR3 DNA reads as TGTGCCTGGAGTGACCAGGGGGGATCGAACACTGAAGCTTTCTTT.

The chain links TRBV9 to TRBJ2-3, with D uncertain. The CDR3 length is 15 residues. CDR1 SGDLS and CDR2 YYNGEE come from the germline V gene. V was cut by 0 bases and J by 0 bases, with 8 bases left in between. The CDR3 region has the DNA TGTGCCAGCAGCGTAGGGGCCCTTAGCACAGATACGCAGTATTTT. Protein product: CASSVGALSTDTQYF.

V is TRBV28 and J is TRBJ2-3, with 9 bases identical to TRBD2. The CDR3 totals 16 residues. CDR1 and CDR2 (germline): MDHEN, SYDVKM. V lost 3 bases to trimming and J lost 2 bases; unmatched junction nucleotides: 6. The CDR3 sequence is CASSLALAGPTDTQYF. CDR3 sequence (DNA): TGTGCCAGCAGTTTGGCCCTAGCGGGGCCCACAGATACGCAGTATTTT.

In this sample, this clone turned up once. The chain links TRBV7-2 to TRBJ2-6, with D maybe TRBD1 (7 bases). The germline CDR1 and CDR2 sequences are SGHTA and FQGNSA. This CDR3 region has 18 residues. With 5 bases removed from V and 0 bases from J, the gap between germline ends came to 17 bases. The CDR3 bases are TGTGCCAGCAGCATACTAGTCAGGGGGGCCTCTGGGGCCAACGTCCTGACTTTC. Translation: CASSILVRGASGANVLTF.

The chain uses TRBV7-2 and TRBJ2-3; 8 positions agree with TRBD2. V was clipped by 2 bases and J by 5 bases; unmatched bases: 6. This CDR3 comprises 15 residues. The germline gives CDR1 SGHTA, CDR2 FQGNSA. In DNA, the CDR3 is TGTGCCAGCAGCTTAAACGGGAGGGTTGAAGATACGCAGTATTTT. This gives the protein CASSLNGRVEDTQYF.

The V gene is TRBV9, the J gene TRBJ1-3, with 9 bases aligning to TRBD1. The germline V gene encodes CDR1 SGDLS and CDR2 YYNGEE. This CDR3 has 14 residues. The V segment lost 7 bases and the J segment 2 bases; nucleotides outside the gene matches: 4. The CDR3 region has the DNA TGTGCCAGCGGACAGGGGATAACTGGAAACACCATATATTTT. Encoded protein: CASGQGITGNTIYF.